This TCR beta chain was identified in a study of T cell repertoires in cytomegalovirus infection. General study findings and limits: The ex vivo response was dominated by HLA-C-restricted CMV-specific TCR beta clonotypes.

TCRdb analysed the reads with MiXCR anew, one entry per CDR3 protein. The table has about 260,000 distinct CDR3 sequences, roughly 13% seen once. Many counts were recorded for this clonotype. The antigen remains undetermined. Sequencing was carried out using PBMCs. This receptor was taken from a human donor in good health (CMV status not recorded). Some clones in this sample may be carry-over from other donors' samples.

CDR3 protein: CASSLYGAGGSDTQYF. CDR3 nucleotides: TGTGCCAGCAGTTTATACGGAGCGGGAGGTTCCGATACGCAGTATTTT. V and J are TRBV28 and TRBJ2-3, with 9 bases aligning to TRBD2. With 1 base clipped from V and 6 bases from J, the junction kept 8 bases outside the gene matches. This CDR3 region has 16 residues. CDR1 is MDHEN, CDR2 SYDVKM, per germline.